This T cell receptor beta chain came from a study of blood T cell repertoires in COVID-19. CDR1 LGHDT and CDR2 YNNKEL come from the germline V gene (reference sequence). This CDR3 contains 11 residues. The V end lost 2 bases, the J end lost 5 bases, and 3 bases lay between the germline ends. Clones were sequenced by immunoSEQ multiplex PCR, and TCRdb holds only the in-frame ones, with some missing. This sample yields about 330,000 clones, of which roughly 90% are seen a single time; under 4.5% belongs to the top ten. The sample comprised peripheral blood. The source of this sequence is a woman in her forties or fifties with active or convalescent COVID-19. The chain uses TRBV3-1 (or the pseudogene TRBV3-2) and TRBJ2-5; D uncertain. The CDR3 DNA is TGTGCCAGCAGCCAACGGGAGACCCAGTACTTC. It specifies CASSQRETQYF.